Listed below are T cell receptor beta chains from one sample, sequenced in a study of T cells after yellow fever vaccination. Via MiXCR, TCRdb re-called the 5' RACE reads, giving one row per CDR3 protein. This table holds approximately 250,000 distinct CDR3 sequences, around 4.9% found once. The specimen comprised CD4+ T cells sorted from PBMCs, sampled on the day of the yellow fever booster vaccination. The receptor set was obtained from a man aged 18 to 29 who received the YFV17D yellow fever vaccine. CDR3s include the opening cysteine and the closing phenylalanine or tryptophan. Each record gives: J gene, V gene, D gene, clone size, CDR3 protein, CDR3 DNA. The D gene is left open where the match is weak. The listing skips clone size in some rows; elsewhere it reads once, few, many or a size class.

J gene: TRBJ2-2
V gene: TRBV6-5
D gene: .
clone size: few
CDR3 protein: CASSHTSGAGELFF
CDR3 DNA: TGTGCCAGCAGCCACACGTCCGGCGCCGGGGAGCTGTTTTTT

J gene: TRBJ2-7
V gene: TRBV6-2/TRBV6-3
D gene: .
clone size: .
CDR3 protein: CASRSSSYEQYF
CDR3 DNA: TGTGCCAGCAGGTCAAGCTCCTACGAGCAGTACTTC

J gene: TRBJ1-2
V gene: TRBV12-3/TRBV12-4
D gene: TRBD1
clone size: few
CDR3 protein: CASSASDRAPSGGYTF
CDR3 DNA: TGTGCCAGCAGTGCAAGCGACAGGGCCCCTTCAGGGGGCTACACCTTC

J gene: TRBJ1-1
V gene: TRBV7-2
D gene: .
clone size: .
CDR3 protein: CASSSWGGRTEAFF
CDR3 DNA: TGTGCCAGCAGCTCGTGGGGAGGGCGGACTGAAGCTTTCTTT

J gene: TRBJ1-1
V gene: TRBV20-1
D gene: .
clone size: many
CDR3 protein: CSAVGVPNTEAFF
CDR3 DNA: TGCAGTGCCGTTGGAGTCCCCAACACTGAAGCTTTCTTT

J gene: TRBJ1-1
V gene: TRBV29-1
D gene: TRBD1
clone size: many
CDR3 protein: CSASDRGDTEAFF
CDR3 DNA: TGCAGCGCCTCGGACAGGGGGGACACTGAAGCTTTCTTT

J gene: TRBJ2-3
V gene: TRBV2
D gene: .
clone size: .
CDR3 protein: CASSEALGSTQYF
CDR3 DNA: TGTGCCAGCAGTGAAGCGCTTGGGAGTACGCAGTATTTT

J gene: TRBJ2-7
V gene: TRBV9
D gene: TRBD1
clone size: few
CDR3 protein: CASSPGTANAYEQYF
CDR3 DNA: TGTGCCAGCAGCCCCGGGACAGCGAATGCCTACGAGCAGTACTTC

J gene: TRBJ2-5
V gene: TRBV7-9
D gene: TRBD2
clone size: few
CDR3 protein: CASSDPLAGGLSETQYF
CDR3 DNA: TGTGCCAGCAGCGACCCTCTAGCGGGGGGCTTATCAGAGACCCAGTACTTC

J gene: TRBJ2-7
V gene: TRBV20-1
D gene: TRBD1
clone size: few
CDR3 protein: CSASTGTGGYEQYF
CDR3 DNA: TGCAGTGCTTCCACCGGGACAGGGGGCTACGAGCAGTACTTC

J gene: TRBJ2-3
V gene: TRBV7-3
D gene: TRBD2
clone size: few
CDR3 protein: CASSLQAGAGTQYF
CDR3 DNA: TGTGCCAGCAGCTTACAAGCGGGGGCGGGTACGCAGTATTTT

J gene: TRBJ2-2
V gene: TRBV5-6
D gene: .
clone size: few
CDR3 protein: CASSSPGELFF
CDR3 DNA: TGTGCCAGCAGCTCCCCCGGGGAGCTGTTTTTT

J gene: TRBJ1-6
V gene: TRBV20-1
D gene: .
clone size: many
CDR3 protein: CSARAGSRNSPLHF
CDR3 DNA: TGCAGTGCTAGAGCCGGGAGTCGTAATTCACCCCTCCACTTT

J gene: TRBJ1-1
V gene: TRBV7-7
D gene: .
clone size: many
CDR3 protein: CASSLDSNTEAFF
CDR3 DNA: TGTGCTAGCAGCTTAGACAGTAACACTGAAGCTTTCTTT

J gene: TRBJ2-7
V gene: TRBV18
D gene: TRBD1
clone size: many
CDR3 protein: CASSPWDSSYEQYF
CDR3 DNA: TGTGCCAGCTCACCATGGGACAGCTCCTACGAGCAGTACTTC

J gene: TRBJ1-2
V gene: TRBV7-2
D gene: TRBD1
clone size: few
CDR3 protein: CASSPSQDRSYGYTF
CDR3 DNA: TGTGCCAGCAGCCCCTCGCAGGACAGGAGCTATGGCTACACCTTC